This T cell receptor (beta chain) was identified in a study of blood T cell repertoires in COVID-19. Across the whole study: COVID-19 samples from acute and convalescent phases originated in the United States, Italy and Spain. The analysed material was cDNA or gDNA that came from T cells, B-cell-depleted T cells, or PBMCs.

The trim removed 6 bases at V and 3 bases at J, leaving 11 bases unmatched. The CDR3 spans 15 residues. Germline loops: CDR1 KGHSH, CDR2 LQKENI. This clone came up once. Profiled with immunoSEQ multiplex PCR; TCRdb holds only in-frame clones, not every one. The data show about 220,000 clones, 70% to 85% seen once. This study enrolled people aged about 18 to 95 from about two dozen US geographic areas. Cohorts were determined from participant-reported clinical history. Sequencing was performed on PBMCs or T cells enriched from blood (not recorded which). The origin of this receptor is a woman aged 55-69 years who had recovered from COVID-19. The chain employs TRBV18 and TRBJ2-7, with 7 bases fitting TRBD1. CDR3 residues: CASSPEATGSYEQYF. The CDR3 coding sequence is TGTGCCAGCTCCCCCGAGGCGACAGGGAGCTACGAGCAGTACTTC. Combining the CDR3 with reference TRBV18 and TRBJ2-7 gives the whole variable domain NAGVMQNPRHLVRRRGQEARLRCSPMKGHSHVYWYRQLPEEGLKFMVYLQKENIIDESGMPKERFSAEFPKEGPSILRIQQVVRGDSAAYFCASSPEATGSYEQYFGPGTRLTVT.